This record covers a single T cell receptor beta chain. This CDR3 region has 14 residues. V dropped 3 bases and J dropped 8; count of bases not matched to a gene: 6. Germline V gene data show CDR1 as WNHNN and CDR2 as SYGVQD (reference sequence). This sample is drawn from a study of cytomegalovirus exposure and HLA in healthy donors. The data were produced by immunoSEQ multiplex PCR, yet TCRdb's version contains in-frame clones alone and is incomplete. Of roughly 68,000 clones listed, roughly 95% are singletons. The source of this sequence is a man aged 18 to 30 in good health and CMV-seronegative. Sample: PBMCs. The chain combines TRBV10-1 with TRBJ2-1, with TRBD2 identical over 8 bases. The CDR3 DNA follows: TGCGCCAGCAGTGAAACGGGAGGGGGGTATGAGCAGTTCTTC. Translation gives CASSETGGGYEQFF.